These T cell receptor beta chains were read from a single sample in a study of beta chain features in type 1 diabetes. Data came from immunoSEQ multiplex PCR; TCRdb stores just in-frame clones and leaves some out. The table includes some 350,000 clones, 9.5% to 10% detected once. The sequenced material came from central memory CD4+ T cells from blood. All receptors derive from a man aged 25 to 45 with type 1 diabetes. The CDR3 runs from the conserved cysteine through the conserved F or W. D genes are given only for firm matches. A row's size may be missing; if present it is once, few, many or a size class.

CDR3nt: TGTGCCAGCAGTGAAGTTTCGACAGGGAACACTGAAGCTTTCTTT
CDR3aa: CASSEVSTGNTEAFF
v_gene: TRBV6-1
d_gene: NA
j_gene: TRBJ1-1
abundance: few

CDR3nt: TGTGCCAGCAGCTTCCCCTCAACGGAGACCCAGTACTTC
CDR3aa: CASSFPSTETQYF
v_gene: TRBV11-2
d_gene: NA
j_gene: TRBJ2-5
abundance: few

CDR3nt: TGCGCCAGCAGCTTGGATTCCGGGGCCGGGGATCAGCCCCAGCATTTT
CDR3aa: CASSLDSGAGDQPQHF
v_gene: TRBV5-1
d_gene: NA
j_gene: TRBJ1-5
abundance: NA

CDR3nt: TGTGCCAGCAGCTCCCTATCTAGCGGACGCTACGAGCAGTACTTC
CDR3aa: CASSSLSSGRYEQYF
v_gene: TRBV7-3
d_gene: TRBD2
j_gene: TRBJ2-7
abundance: few

CDR3nt: TGCGCCAGCAGCCAAGATCGCGGATGGGGTGGGAATGAGCAGTTCTTC
CDR3aa: CASSQDRGWGGNEQFF
v_gene: TRBV5-8
d_gene: NA
j_gene: TRBJ2-1
abundance: NA

CDR3nt: TGTGCCAGCAGCAGGGGTCTCTTAGGTGAAGCTTTCTTT
CDR3aa: CASSRGLLGEAFF
v_gene: TRBV6-5
d_gene: NA
j_gene: TRBJ1-1
abundance: few

CDR3nt: TGTGCCAGCAGCTCCCAAGGCAATCAGCCCCAGCATTTT
CDR3aa: CASSSQGNQPQHF
v_gene: TRBV7-2
d_gene: NA
j_gene: TRBJ1-5
abundance: NA

CDR3nt: TGTGCCAGCAGCTTACAGAGTCCCTATGAGGCCTCTGGGGCCAACGTCCTGACTTTC
CDR3aa: CASSLQSPYEASGANVLTF
v_gene: TRBV5-4
d_gene: NA
j_gene: TRBJ2-6
abundance: few

CDR3nt: TGTGCCATCAGCGGACCCGGGACAGAGCAAGAGACCCAGTACTTC
CDR3aa: CAISGPGTEQETQYF
v_gene: TRBV6-1
d_gene: TRBD1
j_gene: TRBJ2-5
abundance: NA

CDR3nt: TGTGCCAGCAGTCTGACAGGGGGCTTGTCTGGGGCCAACGTCCTGACTTTC
CDR3aa: CASSLTGGLSGANVLTF
v_gene: TRBV28
d_gene: TRBD1
j_gene: TRBJ2-6
abundance: many

CDR3nt: TGCAGCGCCGCCCCGAGGCTAGCGGCTTACAATGAGCAGTTCTTC
CDR3aa: CSAAPRLAAYNEQFF
v_gene: TRBV29-1
d_gene: TRBD2
j_gene: TRBJ2-1
abundance: few

CDR3nt: TGTGCCAGCAGTTTCCGTAATCAGCCCCAGCATTTT
CDR3aa: CASSFRNQPQHF
v_gene: TRBV27
d_gene: NA
j_gene: TRBJ1-5
abundance: NA

CDR3nt: TGTGCCAGCAGCTCTATCGGACAGGGGGCAGGTGAAAAACTGTTTTTT
CDR3aa: CASSSIGQGAGEKLFF
v_gene: TRBV28
d_gene: TRBD1
j_gene: TRBJ1-4
abundance: NA

CDR3nt: TGTGCCAGCAGCGATCGGACAGGGGGCATTGGAAACACCATATATTTT
CDR3aa: CASSDRTGGIGNTIYF
v_gene: TRBV5-4
d_gene: TRBD1
j_gene: TRBJ1-3
abundance: few

CDR3nt: TGTGCCAGCAGTTCCCTTATTGGGTCTAGGCCCTACGAGCAGTACTTC
CDR3aa: CASSSLIGSRPYEQYF
v_gene: TRBV28
d_gene: NA
j_gene: TRBJ2-7
abundance: many

CDR3nt: TGCGCCAGCAGCCTGGGCTTAGACTTAAAACTGTTTTTT
CDR3aa: CASSLGLDLKLFF
v_gene: TRBV4-3
d_gene: NA
j_gene: TRBJ1-4
abundance: NA

CDR3nt: TGTGCCAGCAGTTACCTTGCGGGAGGGTCAGATACGCAGTATTTT
CDR3aa: CASSYLAGGSDTQYF
v_gene: TRBV6-6
d_gene: TRBD2
j_gene: TRBJ2-3
abundance: few

CDR3nt: TGTGCCAGCAGCTTTACGGAGAACACTGAAGCTTTCTTT
CDR3aa: CASSFTENTEAFF
v_gene: TRBV2
d_gene: NA
j_gene: TRBJ1-1
abundance: NA

CDR3nt: TGTGCCAGCAGCGGGCGAGTTTACGAGCAGTACTTC
CDR3aa: CASSGRVYEQYF
v_gene: TRBV7-2
d_gene: NA
j_gene: TRBJ2-7
abundance: few

CDR3nt: TGTGCCAGCAGTTACTCGGGGACAGCTAATCAGCCCCAGCATTTT
CDR3aa: CASSYSGTANQPQHF
v_gene: TRBV6-6
d_gene: TRBD1
j_gene: TRBJ1-5
abundance: NA

CDR3nt: TGTGCCAGCAGCCCCCGCCCCGTACAGGGGCATGGCTCTGGGGCCAACGTCCTGACTTTC
CDR3aa: CASSPRPVQGHGSGANVLTF
v_gene: TRBV7-3
d_gene: TRBD1
j_gene: TRBJ2-6
abundance: NA

CDR3nt: TGTGCCAGCAGTGACTCAGGGGGCGCCGACACCGGGGAGCTGTTTTTT
CDR3aa: CASSDSGGADTGELFF
v_gene: TRBV6-4
d_gene: TRBD1
j_gene: TRBJ2-2
abundance: NA

CDR3nt: TGTGCCAGCAGCTTAGACAGGATAGCGACCGGGGAGCTGTTTTTT
CDR3aa: CASSLDRIATGELFF
v_gene: TRBV11-2
d_gene: NA
j_gene: TRBJ2-2
abundance: NA

CDR3nt: TGTGCCAGCAGTGAGTTGGGGGACAGCAATCAGCCCCAGCATTTT
CDR3aa: CASSELGDSNQPQHF
v_gene: TRBV2
d_gene: NA
j_gene: TRBJ1-5
abundance: NA

CDR3nt: TGTGCCAGCACTTGGGGGCAGGCCACAGATACGCAGTATTTT
CDR3aa: CASTWGQATDTQYF
v_gene: TRBV2
d_gene: NA
j_gene: TRBJ2-3
abundance: few

CDR3nt: TGTGCCAGCGAGGGTACGCAGTATTTT
CDR3aa: CASEGTQYF
v_gene: TRBV6-1
d_gene: NA
j_gene: TRBJ2-3
abundance: NA

CDR3nt: TGTGCCAGCAGTAGCGAACGACTAGGCCACAATGAGCAGTTCTTC
CDR3aa: CASSSERLGHNEQFF
v_gene: TRBV7-3
d_gene: NA
j_gene: TRBJ2-1
abundance: many

CDR3nt: TGTGCCAGCAGAGTTAGCGGGTCCCACAATGAGCAGTTCTTC
CDR3aa: CASRVSGSHNEQFF
v_gene: TRBV25-1
d_gene: TRBD2
j_gene: TRBJ2-1
abundance: NA

CDR3nt: TGCAGCGTTGACGGCCTTAACTATGGCTACACCTTC
CDR3aa: CSVDGLNYGYTF
v_gene: TRBV29-1
d_gene: NA
j_gene: TRBJ1-2
abundance: many

CDR3nt: TGTGCCAGCAGCCAATCCGCACCCTATGGCTACACCTTC
CDR3aa: CASSQSAPYGYTF
v_gene: TRBV14
d_gene: NA
j_gene: TRBJ1-2
abundance: many

CDR3nt: TGTGCCAGCCGTACGAGGCTACAGGGGGCGGAGGACTTC
CDR3aa: CASRTRLQGAEDF
v_gene: TRBV5-4
d_gene: TRBD1
j_gene: TRBJ2-4
abundance: NA

CDR3nt: TGCAGCGGCCTACAGGGGGAAGGCTATGGCTACACCTTC
CDR3aa: CSGLQGEGYGYTF
v_gene: TRBV29-1
d_gene: TRBD1
j_gene: TRBJ1-2
abundance: few

CDR3nt: TGTGCCTGGAGTCAGGGGTTGAACACTGAAGCTTTCTTT
CDR3aa: CAWSQGLNTEAFF
v_gene: TRBV30
d_gene: NA
j_gene: TRBJ1-1
abundance: few

CDR3nt: TGTGCCAGCAGCGCCGGGACACTGAACACCGGGGAGCTGTTTTTT
CDR3aa: CASSAGTLNTGELFF
v_gene: TRBV7-2
d_gene: NA
j_gene: TRBJ2-2
abundance: few

CDR3nt: TGTGCCAGCTCCAGGACAGGGGACCTCTATGGCTACACCTTC
CDR3aa: CASSRTGDLYGYTF
v_gene: TRBV18
d_gene: TRBD1
j_gene: TRBJ1-2
abundance: few

CDR3nt: TGTGCCAGCAGCTTGGTTCGGGACAGGGGTATTCATGGCTACACCTTC
CDR3aa: CASSLVRDRGIHGYTF
v_gene: TRBV5-4
d_gene: TRBD1
j_gene: TRBJ1-2
abundance: NA

CDR3nt: TGTGCCAGCACCTCGCCCGGGGAGCTGTTTTTT
CDR3aa: CASTSPGELFF
v_gene: TRBV7-2
d_gene: NA
j_gene: TRBJ2-2
abundance: NA

CDR3nt: TGTGCCAGCAGCCCAGGTGGAGGAAACATTCAGTACTTC
CDR3aa: CASSPGGGNIQYF
v_gene: TRBV7-2
d_gene: NA
j_gene: TRBJ2-4
abundance: many

CDR3nt: TGTGCCAGCAGCGTCGGACAGTCCTACGAGTATGGCTACACCTTC
CDR3aa: CASSVGQSYEYGYTF
v_gene: TRBV9
d_gene: NA
j_gene: TRBJ1-2
abundance: few

CDR3nt: TGTGCCAGTAATAGTGGCACTAGCGGGTACAATGAGCAGTTCTTC
CDR3aa: CASNSGTSGYNEQFF
v_gene: TRBV19
d_gene: TRBD2
j_gene: TRBJ2-1
abundance: few

CDR3nt: TGTGCCAGCAGCCGGGACAGGGGGCGCTCCGGGGCCAACGTCCTGACTTTC
CDR3aa: CASSRDRGRSGANVLTF
v_gene: TRBV2
d_gene: TRBD1
j_gene: TRBJ2-6
abundance: NA

CDR3nt: TGTGCCTGGAGTGTACCGGGAGGGGCAGATACGCAGTATTTT
CDR3aa: CAWSVPGGADTQYF
v_gene: TRBV30
d_gene: TRBD2
j_gene: TRBJ2-3
abundance: few

CDR3nt: TGTGCCAGCAGGGACCAGGACAGTGACAGGCAGTACTTC
CDR3aa: CASRDQDSDRQYF
v_gene: TRBV6-5
d_gene: NA
j_gene: TRBJ2-7
abundance: NA

CDR3nt: TGTGCCAGCAGTGTTAAGGTGGGGAGCTCCTACGAGCAGTACTTC
CDR3aa: CASSVKVGSSYEQYF
v_gene: TRBV27
d_gene: NA
j_gene: TRBJ2-7
abundance: few

CDR3nt: TGTGCCAGCAGCCGAAGCGGGGGGGCAGGCTATGGCTACACCTTC
CDR3aa: CASSRSGGAGYGYTF
v_gene: TRBV5-4
d_gene: NA
j_gene: TRBJ1-2
abundance: NA

CDR3nt: TGTGCCAGCTCACCACCGAACGGGGGAGACGTCCTGACTTTC
CDR3aa: CASSPPNGGDVLTF
v_gene: TRBV18
d_gene: NA
j_gene: TRBJ2-6
abundance: many

CDR3nt: TGTGCCAGCTCACCACCCTCTTCAGCGGGGGAGCTGTTTTTT
CDR3aa: CASSPPSSAGELFF
v_gene: TRBV18
d_gene: NA
j_gene: TRBJ2-2
abundance: NA

CDR3nt: TGCAGTGCGAGGGGGCTGGAGACCCAGTACTTC
CDR3aa: CSARGLETQYF
v_gene: TRBV20-1
d_gene: TRBD1
j_gene: TRBJ2-5
abundance: few

CDR3nt: TGCGCCAGCAGCTTGGCCTCTGGGGGACTCTCCTACAATGAGCAGTTCTTC
CDR3aa: CASSLASGGLSYNEQFF
v_gene: TRBV5-1
d_gene: NA
j_gene: TRBJ2-1
abundance: NA

CDR3nt: TGTGCCAGCAGCGTAGTGGTAGCCTCCATTGCTGAGCAGTTCTTC
CDR3aa: CASSVVVASIAEQFF
v_gene: TRBV9
d_gene: NA
j_gene: TRBJ2-1
abundance: NA

CDR3nt: TGTGCCAGCAGTTCCTTATCCGTAGCGATCTCCTACGAGCAGTACTTC
CDR3aa: CASSSLSVAISYEQYF
v_gene: TRBV28
d_gene: NA
j_gene: TRBJ2-7
abundance: NA

CDR3nt: TGCGCCAGCAGCCGAGGACAGGGGGCCTACGAGCAGTACTTC
CDR3aa: CASSRGQGAYEQYF
v_gene: TRBV4-3
d_gene: TRBD1
j_gene: TRBJ2-7
abundance: many

CDR3nt: TGTGCCAGCAGTAGGTCGACATTTGCCTATGGCTACACCTTC
CDR3aa: CASSRSTFAYGYTF
v_gene: TRBV6-5
d_gene: NA
j_gene: TRBJ1-2
abundance: NA

CDR3nt: TGTGCCAGCAGCCCAGACAGTGACTCCTACAATGAGCAGTTCTTC
CDR3aa: CASSPDSDSYNEQFF
v_gene: TRBV11-2
d_gene: NA
j_gene: TRBJ2-1
abundance: NA

CDR3nt: TGTGCCAGCAGCCCCGTAGGAGAAGAAGCTTTCTTT
CDR3aa: CASSPVGEEAFF
v_gene: TRBV7-9
d_gene: NA
j_gene: TRBJ1-1
abundance: NA

CDR3nt: TGCGCCAGCAGAATTACGTACAGACTCATAGCCAAAAACATTCAGTACTTC
CDR3aa: CASRITYRLIAKNIQYF
v_gene: TRBV5-1
d_gene: NA
j_gene: TRBJ2-4
abundance: few

CDR3nt: TGTGCCAGCAGCTTGGGGGGACTAGCGGGAGACAATGAGCAGTTCTTC
CDR3aa: CASSLGGLAGDNEQFF
v_gene: TRBV5-4
d_gene: TRBD2
j_gene: TRBJ2-1
abundance: NA